The following is a T cell receptor beta chain sequence with its context. The repertoire was sequenced with immunoSEQ multiplex PCR; TCRdb's copy has only in-frame clones and lacks some. The sample holds fewer than 75,000 clones, 80% to 85% seen once. After removal of 7 bases from V and 9 bases from J, the junction contained 13 bases not matched to a gene. The CDR3 is 15 amino acids. CDR1 and CDR2 from the germline V gene are LNHDA and SQIVND (reference sequence). The data originate from a study of PD-L1 blockade in urothelial cancer. Across the whole study: The patients first took atezolizumab around 2014, receiving 1,200 mg intravenously every 3 weeks.

The origin of this receptor is a man between 70 and 80 years old with urothelial cancer. This chain uses TRBV19 with TRBJ2-1, with 9 nucleotides matching TRBD1. Here the sequenced sample was PBMCs, taken around atezolizumab (anti-PD-L1) treatment. The CDR3 nucleotides are TGTGCCAGTACTCCGGACAGGGGTGGTGCCGGTGAGCAGTTCTTC. Amino acid sequence: CASTPDRGGAGEQFF.